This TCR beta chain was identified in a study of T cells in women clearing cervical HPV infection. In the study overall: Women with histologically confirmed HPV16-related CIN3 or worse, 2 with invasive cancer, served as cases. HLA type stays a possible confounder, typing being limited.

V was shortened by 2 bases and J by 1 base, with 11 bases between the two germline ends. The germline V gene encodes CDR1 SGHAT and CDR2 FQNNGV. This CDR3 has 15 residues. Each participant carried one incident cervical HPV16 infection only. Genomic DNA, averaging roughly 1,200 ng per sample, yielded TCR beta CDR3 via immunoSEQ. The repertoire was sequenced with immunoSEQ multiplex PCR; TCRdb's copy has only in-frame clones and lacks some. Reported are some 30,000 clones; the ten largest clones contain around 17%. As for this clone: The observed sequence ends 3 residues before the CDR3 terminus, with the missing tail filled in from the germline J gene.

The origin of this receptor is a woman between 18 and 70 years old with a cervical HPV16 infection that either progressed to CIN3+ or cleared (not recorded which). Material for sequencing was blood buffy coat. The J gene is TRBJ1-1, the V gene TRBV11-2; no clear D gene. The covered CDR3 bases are TGTGCCAGCAGCTTATTTCTTCGACAGAACACTGAA. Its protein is CASSLFLRQNTE. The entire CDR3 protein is CASSLFLRQNTEAFF. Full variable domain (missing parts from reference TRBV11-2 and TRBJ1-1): EAGVAQSPRYKIIEKRQSVAFWCNPISGHATLYWYQQILGQGPKLLIQFQNNGVVDDSQLPKDRFSAERLKGVDSTLKIQPAKLEDSAVYLCASSLFLRQNTEAFFGQGTRLTVV.